This T cell receptor beta chain was profiled in a study of monozygotic twins with inflammatory bowel disease. Following a re-call of the 5' RACE reads, TCRdb has one entry per CDR3 protein and lacks DNA. Its table lists more than 85,000 distinct CDR3 sequences. Germline V lookup: CDR1 LGHNA, CDR2 YSLEER. The CDR3 is 15 amino acids. This chain joins TRBV4-3 and TRBJ1-2; TCRdb reports TRBD1, a call that lacks DNA to check it against. The source of this sequence is a human donor with ulcerative colitis or Crohn's disease, or a healthy co-twin of an affected twin (not recorded which). Sequencing was done on a sample of blood. CDR3 sequence: CASSQDYPGVYGYTF.